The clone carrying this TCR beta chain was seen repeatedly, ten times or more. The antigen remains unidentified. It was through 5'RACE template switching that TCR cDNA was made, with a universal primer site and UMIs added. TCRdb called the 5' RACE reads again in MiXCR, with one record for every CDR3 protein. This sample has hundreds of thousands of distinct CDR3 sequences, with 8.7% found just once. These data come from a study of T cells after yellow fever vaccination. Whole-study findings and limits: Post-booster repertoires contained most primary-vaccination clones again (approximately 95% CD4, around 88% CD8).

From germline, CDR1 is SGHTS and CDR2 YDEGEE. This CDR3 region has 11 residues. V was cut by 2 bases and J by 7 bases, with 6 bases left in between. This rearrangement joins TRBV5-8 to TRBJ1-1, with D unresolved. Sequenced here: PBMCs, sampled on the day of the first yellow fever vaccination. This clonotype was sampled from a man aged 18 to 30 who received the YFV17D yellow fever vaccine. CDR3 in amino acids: CASSFGLEAFF. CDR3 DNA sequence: TGTGCCAGCAGCTTCGGGCTTGAAGCTTTCTTT.